The TCR beta chain described here comes from a study of T cell repertoires in cytomegalovirus infection. Looking at the study overall: CMV epitopes that were recently identified and HLA-C-restricted were used alongside well-studied HLA-B-restricted ones. Evidence of both CMV infection and a matching HLA type came from public TCR beta signatures. Broader study findings: Summed frequency of public TCR beta families distinguished CMV carriers with the relevant HLA. Predominance within the ex vivo response was attributable to HLA-C-restricted CMV-specific TCR beta clonotypes.

Germline V gene data show CDR1 as ENHRY and CDR2 as SYGVKD. The CDR3 runs to 11 residues. Deletions cut 0 bases from V and 6 bases from J, with 3 bases between. The sample holds a few counts of this clonotype. The target antigen is unknown. MiXCR, applied by TCRdb to the reads, yields one record per CDR3 protein. The sample has around 310,000 distinct CDR3 sequences; roughly 29% are singletons. This TCR derives from a human donor in good health (CMV status not recorded). Some clones in this sample may be carry-over from other donors' samples. The J gene is TRBJ2-7, the V gene TRBV10-3; no definite D call. The source was cultured PBMCs, collected from culture after CMV antigen stimulation. The CDR3 here is CAISESFEQYF. As DNA, the CDR3 is TGTGCCATCAGTGAGTCGTTCGAGCAGTACTTC.